One sample yielded the 30 T cell receptor beta chains listed below, sequenced in a study of T cells in Graves' hyperthyroidism and ophthalmopathy. RNA transcripts gave rise to amplified TCR beta CDR3 regions. The TCR CDR3 first-round RT-PCR relied on the HTBI primer set. One entry per CDR3 protein results from TCRdb running MiXCR on the multiplex PCR reads. The table shows under 450,000 distinct CDR3 sequences, with about a sixth occurring only once. Sequenced: blood. These receptors all come from a young woman with Graves' hyperthyroidism.

The chain joins TRBV2 to TRBJ2-2; D is perhaps TRBD1 (6 bases). CDR1 SNHLY and CDR2 FYNNEI come from the germline V gene. Trimming took off 4 bases at V and 4 bases at J, with 10 bases between the two ends. This CDR3 spans 14 amino acids. The CDR3 spells CASSGDTPTGELFF. CDR3 nucleotide sequence: TGTGCCAGCAGTGGGGACACCCCCACCGGGGAGCTGTTTTTT.

The chain carries TRBV6-2 or TRBV6-3 and TRBJ2-2, with D unresolved. Trimming removed 0 bases at V and 4 bases at J, with 6 bases between. The CDR3 is 14 residues long. CDR1 is MNHEY, CDR2 SVGEGT, per germline. The CDR3 loop reads CASSYSGSTGELFF. The CDR3, as DNA: TGTGCCAGCAGTTACTCGGGTAGCACCGGGGAGCTGTTTTTT.

V usage is TRBV7-6 and J usage is TRBJ2-5; 8 bases match TRBD1. Trimming at V came to 3 bases and at J to 5 bases, leaving 11 bases not matched to a gene. Germline lookup yields CDR1 SGHVS and CDR2 FNYEAQ. The CDR3 contains 16 residues. CDR3 nucleotides: TGTGCCAGCAGCTTTAACCTGGACAGGGCTTCGGAGACCCAGTACTTC. Amino acid sequence: CASSFNLDRASETQYF.

This clonotype occurred many times. The V call is TRBV5-1, the J call TRBJ2-3; D remains unclear. The germline V gene has CDR1 SGHRS and CDR2 YFSETQ. The V and J ends lost 5 bases and 0 bases respectively, with 10 bases between them. The CDR3 has 14 residues. The CDR3 DNA reads as TGCGCCAGCAGTCCGGATACTAGCACAGATACGCAGTATTTT. Protein: CASSPDTSTDTQYF. The whole variable domain, remainder taken from reference TRBV5-1 and TRBJ2-3, is KAGVTQTPRYLIKTRGQQVTLSCSPISGHRSVSWYQQTPGQGLQFLFEYFSETQRNKGNFPGRFSGRQFSNSRSEMNVSTLELGDSALYLCASSPDTSTDTQYFGPGTRLTVL.

V and J are TRBV20-1 and TRBJ2-7; D perhaps matches TRBD1 (6 bases). This CDR3 comprises 13 residues. V was pared by 6 bases and J by 6 bases, with 18 bases between. The germline V gene has CDR1 DFQATT and CDR2 SNEGSKA (reference sequence). CDR3 nucleotides: TGCAGTGCCGATCCAGGGGAAGGGATCGAGCAGTACTTC. Translating it yields CSADPGEGIEQYF.

This chain joins TRBV20-1 and TRBJ1-3, with unresolved D. This CDR3 spans 16 amino acids. V was clipped by 5 bases and J by 0 bases, with 17 bases between them. Germline assignment: CDR1 DFQATT and CDR2 SNEGSKA (reference sequence). In DNA, the CDR3 is TGCAGTGCTCGGAGTACTGAGCTTTCCTCTGGAAACACCATATATTTT. Translation: CSARSTELSSGNTIYF.

Many counts were recorded for this clonotype. V gene TRBV9 combines with J gene TRBJ1-1, with TRBD1 identical over 10 bases. The CDR3 length is 16 residues. Trimming took 3 bases from V and 4 from J; bases not matched to a gene: 9. Germline CDR1 SGDLS, CDR2 YYNGEE. The CDR3 sequence: CASSDRDRGVRTEAFF. CDR3 sequence (DNA): TGTGCCAGCAGCGACCGGGACAGGGGAGTTCGCACTGAAGCTTTCTTT. Full variable domain (rest looked up from reference TRBV9 and TRBJ1-1): DSGVTQTPKHLITATGQRVTLRCSPRSGDLSVYWYQQSLDQGLQFLIQYYNGEERAKGNILERFSAQQFPDLHSELNLSSLELGDSALYFCASSDRDRGVRTEAFFGQGTRLTVV.

This clonotype was seen many times. This sequence joins TRBV5-1 and TRBJ2-7, with TRBD1 matching over 8 bases. CDR1 is SGHRS, CDR2 YFSETQ, per germline. The CDR3 loop spans 14 amino acids. V trimming: 4 bases; J trimming: 1 base; junction bases outside the gene matches: 4. The CDR3 protein is CASSTTGGSYEQYF. CDR3 DNA: TGCGCCAGCAGCACTACAGGGGGGTCCTACGAGCAGTACTTC.

The sample holds many counts of this clonotype. The rearrangement links TRBV20-1 to TRBJ2-3; 9 bases are a match to TRBD1. This CDR3 comprises 14 residues. The V gene's germline CDR1 is DFQATT and CDR2 SNEGSKA (reference sequence). Losses at the gene ends were 8 bases for V and 1 base for J; bases not matched to a gene: 7. The CDR3 DNA reads TGCAGTAACCACCGGACAGGGGGCACAGATACGCAGTATTTT. Protein: CSNHRTGGTDTQYF.

The chain uses TRBV11-2 and TRBJ2-5; 9 positions agree with TRBD1. The J call may be in error: the DNA end matches TRBJ2-7 better. Germline values: CDR1 SGHAT, CDR2 FQNNGV. The length of the CDR3 is 15 residues. The CDR3 sequence is CASSGVGTGSHEQYF. CDR3 bases: TGTGCCAGCAGCGGGGTCGGGACAGGGTCCCACGAGCAGTACTTC.

This clonotype was detected only a few times. This chain joins TRBV9 and TRBJ1-1; D is uncertain. V was cut by 0 bases and J by 6 bases, with 9 bases left in between. This CDR3 contains 13 residues. Germline V gene data show CDR1 as SGDLS and CDR2 as YYNGEE. CDR3 in DNA: TGTGCCAGCAGCGTAGCAATAACGTCTGAAGCTTTCTTT. Its protein product is CASSVAITSEAFF.

The table lists this clonotype with a few counts. V usage is TRBV6-1 and J usage is TRBJ2-7; D remains unclear. CDR3 size: 16 residues. Trimming stripped 5 bases from V and 2 bases from J, with 19 bases between. The germline gives CDR1 MNHNS, CDR2 SASEGT. In DNA form, the CDR3 reads TGTGCCAGCAGTCCCCCCCCACGGACGGCCGCCTACGAGCAGTACTTC. It is translated as CASSPPPRTAAYEQYF.

The CDR3 nucleotides are TGTGCCAGCAGTCCTGGTCCCAACCCCTACTATGGCTACACCTTC. It codes for CASSPGPNPYYGYTF. The V and J genes are TRBV3-1 and TRBJ1-2, with D unclear. CDR1 LGHDT and CDR2 YNNKEL come from the germline V gene (reference sequence). Trimming stripped 6 bases from V and 3 bases from J, with 17 bases between. The CDR3 is 15 amino acids.

The V call is TRBV29-1, the J call TRBJ2-1, with 13 bases lining up with TRBD2. Looked up from germline, CDR1 is SQVTM and CDR2 is ANQGSEA. Germline trimming cut 1 base from V and 3 bases from J; bases unmatched to any gene: 6. The CDR3 contains 17 residues. CDR3 amino acids: CSVEVLAGGNYYNEQFF. CDR3 nucleotides: TGCAGCGTTGAAGTACTAGCGGGAGGGAATTACTACAATGAGCAGTTCTTC.

This clonotype was counted between two and nine times. This chain joins TRBV5-1 and TRBJ2-1; 8 nucleotides line up with TRBD2. The CDR3 consists of 19 residues. Germline CDR1 reads SGHRS; CDR2 reads YFSETQ. Losses at the gene ends were 4 bases for V and 6 bases for J; bases not matched to a gene: 21. The CDR3 loop is CASSPLPRTSRARANEQFF. As DNA, the CDR3 is TGCGCCAGCAGCCCCTTACCCCGGACTAGCCGGGCCAGGGCCAATGAGCAGTTCTTC.

This clonotype was detected many times. The chain employs TRBV20-1 and TRBJ1-5, with TRBD1 identical over 7 bases. The trim removed 3 bases at V and 3 bases at J, leaving 5 bases unmatched. CDR3 size: 14 residues. Germline loops: CDR1 DFQATT, CDR2 SNEGSKA (reference sequence). The CDR3 bases are TGCAGTGCTAGCAGGGGACAGATCAATCAGCCCCAGCATTTT. Translating it yields CSASRGQINQPQHF.

This clonotype was picked up a small number of times. CDR3 in amino acids: CASSISGSYEQYF. The CDR3 nucleotides read TGTGCCAGTAGTATTTCGGGATCCTACGAGCAGTACTTC. The chain joins TRBV19 to TRBJ2-7; D is possibly TRBD2 (5 bases). Germline loops: CDR1 LNHDA, CDR2 SQIVND (reference sequence). This CDR3 comprises 13 residues. Trimming left V 3 bases short and J 1 base short, with 7 bases between.

This clonotype has at least ten counts. The chain joins TRBV7-2 to TRBJ1-5; D remains ambiguous. The length of the CDR3 is 13 residues. Trimming cost V 5 bases and J 11 bases, with 16 bases left between them. Germline V gives CDR1 SGHTA, CDR2 FQGNSA. The CDR3 is CASSPLVPGAQHF. The CDR3 coding sequence is TGTGCCAGCAGCCCCCTGGTCCCAGGAGCCCAGCATTTT.

In this sample, this clonotype turned up many times. The chain links TRBV6-1 to TRBJ1-1, with D hard to call. The V end lost 5 bases, the J end lost 0 bases, and 7 bases lay between the germline ends. Germline-derived CDR1 and CDR2 are MNHNS and SASEGT. This CDR3 comprises 13 residues. The CDR3 bases are TGTGCCAGCAGTTCTAGCGTGAACACTGAAGCTTTCTTT. Translation gives CASSSSVNTEAFF.

This clonotype was counted only a few times. The junction does not match germline at one end; this may be a read error. The chain joins TRBV9 to TRBJ2-5; 9 nucleotides line up with TRBD2. Germline V lookup: CDR1 SGDLS, CDR2 YYNGEE. The CDR3 length is 16 residues. The CDR3 coding sequence is TGTGCCAGCAGCGTAGGTCCTAGCGGGACAGAGGGCGATATCCACTTC. Amino acids: CASSVGPSGTEGDIHF.

J is TRBJ1-3 and V is TRBV7-9; weak D call: TRBD1 (5 bases). The CDR3 runs 14 residues. Germline CDR1 SEHNR, CDR2 FQNEAQ (reference sequence). V gave up 4 bases and J gave up 7 bases, with 14 bases separating them. The CDR3 is CASSSAGHGNTIYF. As DNA, the CDR3 is TGTGCCAGCAGCTCGGCAGGGCACGGCAACACCATATATTTT.

This clonotype was observed at least ten times. This chain links TRBV20-1 with TRBJ2-3; 8 bases fit TRBD2. The CDR3 spans 16 residues. With V trimmed by 3 bases and J by 6 bases, 14 bases remained unmatched. From germline, CDR1 is DFQATT and CDR2 SNEGSKA (reference sequence). CDR3 sequence reads: CSASRPLSGIGDTQYF. The CDR3 bases are TGCAGTGCTAGTCGTCCACTTAGCGGGATCGGGGATACGCAGTATTTT.

This clonotype has a count of ten or more. The chain employs TRBV28 and TRBJ2-7; D unclear. The CDR3 is 13 residues long. V lost 10 bases and J 6 bases, leaving 19 bases between the germline ends. Looked up from germline, CDR1 is MDHEN and CDR2 is SYDVKM. In DNA, the CDR3 is TGTGCCACCGCCCTACAGTTCCCAAGCGAGCAGTACTTC. It translates to CATALQFPSEQYF.

The rearrangement joins TRBV27 to TRBJ2-1; D is possibly TRBD2 (6 bases). The ends were cut back, 6 bases at V and 0 bases at J, with 21 bases in the middle. The CDR3 length is 18 residues. The germline V gene encodes CDR1 MNHEY and CDR2 SMNVEV (reference sequence). CDR3 nucleotide sequence: TGTGCCAGCAGCTCCACGGTGGTTAGCGGACGCTCCTACAATGAGCAGTTCTTC. It codes for CASSSTVVSGRSYNEQFF.

This clonotype was seen at least ten times. The genes are TRBV18 and TRBJ2-5; D remains unclear. Germline V gives CDR1 KGHSH, CDR2 LQKENI. Trimming took off 0 bases at V and 2 bases at J, with 7 bases between the two ends. CDR3 length: 14 amino acids. The CDR3 nucleotides are TGTGCCAGCTCACCACCGGTTAGGCAAGAGACCCAGTACTTC. It specifies CASSPPVRQETQYF.

The J gene is TRBJ1-5, the V gene TRBV5-5, with TRBD1 as a possible D gene (5 bases). The germline V gene has CDR1 SGHKS and CDR2 YYEKEE (reference sequence). The V end was cut by 5 bases, the J end by 2 bases, with 17 bases between. The CDR3 spans 16 residues. CDR3 amino acids: CASRAGRGLGNQPQHF. In nucleotides, the CDR3 is TGTGCCAGCAGGGCAGGGAGGGGTTTAGGCAATCAGCCCCAGCATTTT.

This clonotype was picked up many times. The rearrangement uses TRBV24-1 and TRBJ1-3; TRBD1 matches 7 bases. The length of the CDR3 is 14 residues. Germline CDR1 and CDR2: KGHDR and SFDVKD. With V trimmed by 5 bases and J by 3 bases, 3 bases remained unmatched. The CDR3 here is CATSAGTDGNTIYF. DNA of the CDR3: TGTGCCACCAGTGCCGGGACAGATGGAAACACCATATATTTT.

This clonotype was seen at least ten times. CDR3 region: CASSSPGLRGSYEQYF. CDR3 DNA sequence: TGTGCCAGCAGTTCCCCCGGGTTGCGGGGCTCCTACGAGCAGTACTTC. The genes are TRBV6-1 and TRBJ2-7; D may be TRBD2 (6 bases). Trimming took off 5 bases at V and 0 bases at J, with 17 bases between the two ends. The germline V gene has CDR1 MNHNS and CDR2 SASEGT. The CDR3 is 16 residues long.

The chain employs TRBV4-2 and TRBJ2-5; weak D call: TRBD2 (6 bases). The CDR3 has 14 residues. The germline V gene has CDR1 LGHNA and CDR2 YNFKEQ. V lost 4 bases to trimming and J lost 0 bases, with 9 bases between them. The CDR3 DNA sequence: TGTGCCAGCAGCCGACTAGAGGACCAAGAGACCCAGTACTTC. Its translation is CASSRLEDQETQYF.

At least ten counts were recorded for this clonotype. The chain employs TRBV7-9 and TRBJ2-2; 11 nucleotides match TRBD1. Losses at the gene ends were 0 bases for V and 4 bases for J; bases not matched to a gene: 1. CDR3 size: 16 residues. Germline V gives CDR1 SEHNR, CDR2 FQNEAQ (reference sequence). The CDR3 nucleotides read TGTGCCAGCAGCTTAGCGGGGACAGGGGGCACCGGGGAGCTGTTTTTT. As protein: CASSLAGTGGTGELFF.